Included here is one T cell receptor beta chain sequence, with context. This sample was included in a study of blood T cell repertoires in COVID-19. At the level of the study: Specimens from acute and convalescent COVID-19 originated in the United States, Italy and Spain. Sample material is recorded as cDNA or gDNA derived from T cells, B-cell-depleted T cells, or PBMCs.

This table comes from immunoSEQ multiplex PCR, and its TCRdb copy is limited to in-frame clones, with some not included. The repertoire holds 65,000 to 75,000 clones, with roughly nine tenths as singletons. Sequencing used peripheral blood. The receptor was derived from a man aged 50 to 59 with active COVID-19.

CDR3 in amino acids: CASSLAKPGLAFGEQYF. The CDR3 nucleotides are TGTGCCAGCAGCTTGGCCAAACCGGGACTAGCGTTTGGGGAGCAGTACTTC. The chain links TRBV5-5 to TRBJ2-7; the match to TRBD2 covers 10 bases. V lost 0 bases to trimming and J lost 7 bases; unmatched junction nucleotides: 13. The CDR3 has 17 residues. Germline assignment: CDR1 SGHKS and CDR2 YYEKEE (reference sequence).